Listed here is a single TCR beta chain. This specimen comes from a study of blood T cell repertoires in COVID-19. Between the trimmed V and J ends, which lost 6 bases and 5 bases, there was a span of 19 bases. The CDR3 runs 15 residues. Germline-derived CDR1 and CDR2 are SNHLY and FYNNEI. Assay: immunoSEQ multiplex PCR; the TCRdb copy retains only in-frame clones and omits some. The sample has some 100,000 clones; 75% to 85% are singletons. V usage is TRBV2 and J usage is TRBJ2-5; maybe TRBD1 (6 bases). This receptor was taken from a human donor in a cohort sampled during active COVID-19. The sequenced material came from peripheral blood. CDR3: CASSDPFAGVETQYF. Written as DNA, the CDR3 is TGTGCCAGCAGCGACCCGTTTGCAGGGGTGGAGACCCAGTACTTC.